These T cell receptor beta chains were read from a single sample in a study of shared clonotypes between healthy human individuals. Clones were read by immunoSEQ multiplex PCR, and TCRdb kept only the in-frame ones, dropping some. The table lists about 590,000 clones, around 95% of them singletons. The sequencing input was naive CD8+ T cells sorted from blood. All receptors derive from a woman aged 30 to 39 in good health. CDR3s include the opening cysteine and the closing phenylalanine or tryptophan. The D gene is left open where the match is weak. A row's size may be missing; if present it is once, few, many or a size class.

size: .
D: .
J: TRBJ1-2
V: TRBV28
DNA: TGTGCCAGCAGTTTTCCCTCTTCGGGGAACTATGGCTACACCTTC
CDR3: CASSFPSSGNYGYTF

size: .
D: .
J: TRBJ2-7
V: TRBV7-9
DNA: TGTGCCAGCAGCTTCGGATCCTACGAGCAGTACTTC
CDR3: CASSFGSYEQYF

size: .
D: TRBD2
J: TRBJ2-4
V: TRBV7-9
DNA: TGTGCCAGCAGTCAGAGCGGGAGCCTAGCCAAAAACATTCAGTACTTC
CDR3: CASSQSGSLAKNIQYF

size: .
D: .
J: TRBJ1-5
V: TRBV28
DNA: TGTGCCAGCAGTCCTCCAGGGACAAGAAATCAGCCCCAGCATTTT
CDR3: CASSPPGTRNQPQHF

size: .
D: TRBD1
J: TRBJ2-5
V: TRBV15
DNA: TGTGCCACCAGAGGGGACAGGGGAAAGACCCAGTACTTC
CDR3: CATRGDRGKTQYF

size: .
D: TRBD1
J: TRBJ2-7
V: TRBV5-1
DNA: TGCGCCAGCAGATCGGACAGGGGGACCTACGAGCAGTACTTC
CDR3: CASRSDRGTYEQYF

size: .
D: TRBD2
J: TRBJ2-1
V: TRBV27
DNA: TGTGCCAGCAGTTTGGAGCGGGAGAATATCTATGAGCAGTTCTTC
CDR3: CASSLERENIYEQFF

size: .
D: .
J: TRBJ1-2
V: TRBV2
DNA: TGTGCCAGCCAAGGGACCCTGGCCTATGGCTACACCTTC
CDR3: CASQGTLAYGYTF

size: .
D: .
J: TRBJ2-5
V: TRBV27
DNA: TGTGCCAGCAGTTCCTGGACTAACCAAGAGACCCAGTACTTC
CDR3: CASSSWTNQETQYF

size: .
D: .
J: TRBJ2-1
V: TRBV6-5
DNA: TGTGCCAGCGGCCCGAGCATTAGGAATGAGCAGTTCTTC
CDR3: CASGPSIRNEQFF

size: .
D: .
J: TRBJ1-2
V: TRBV27
DNA: TGTGCCAGCAGTTTTGGCCAGCACTATGGCTACACCTTC
CDR3: CASSFGQHYGYTF

size: .
D: TRBD2
J: TRBJ2-1
V: TRBV7-9
DNA: TGTGCCAGCAGCTCGGGGACTAGCGGGAGTCTCGGGCAGTTCTTC
CDR3: CASSSGTSGSLGQFF

size: .
D: TRBD1
J: TRBJ2-5
V: TRBV2
DNA: TGTGCCAGCAGAGGACAGGTACCTGAGACCCAGTACTTC
CDR3: CASRGQVPETQYF

size: .
D: .
J: TRBJ2-7
V: TRBV7-9
DNA: TGTGCCAGCAGCAACGGTGGACTCTCCTACGAGCAGTACTTC
CDR3: CASSNGGLSYEQYF

size: .
D: .
J: TRBJ2-3
V: TRBV27
DNA: TGTGCCAGCAGCCTGGACACATTTACGCAGTATTTT
CDR3: CASSLDTFTQYF

size: .
D: .
J: TRBJ1-4
V: TRBV10-3
DNA: TGTGCCATCAGTGAGACGGCAACTAATGAAAAACTGTTTTTT
CDR3: CAISETATNEKLFF

size: once
D: .
J: TRBJ2-1
V: TRBV5-1
DNA: TGCGCCAGCAGCTTGAGGGGATCCAATGAGCAGTTCTTC
CDR3: CASSLRGSNEQFF

size: .
D: .
J: TRBJ2-3
V: TRBV20-1
DNA: TGCAGTGCGCAAAAGGTGGATACGCAGTATTTT
CDR3: CSAQKVDTQYF

size: .
D: TRBD2
J: TRBJ2-7
V: TRBV5-1
DNA: TGCGCCAGCAGCTTGGGGGGGACTAGCGCCCCCGGAGGGGAGCAGTACTTC
CDR3: CASSLGGTSAPGGEQYF

size: once
D: TRBD2
J: TRBJ2-1
V: TRBV5-1
DNA: TGCGCCAGCAGCTACCCAGACCTAGCGGGAGTCGAGGGGTCCTACAATGAGCAGTTCTTC
CDR3: CASSYPDLAGVEGSYNEQFF

size: .
D: .
J: TRBJ1-2
V: TRBV5-6
DNA: TGTGCCAGCAGCTTGGCCCAGGGCCACTATGGCTACACCTTC
CDR3: CASSLAQGHYGYTF

size: .
D: .
J: TRBJ2-5
V: TRBV6-1
DNA: TGTGCCAGCAGTGACCTTAGACAGTCCCAAGAGACCCAGTACTTC
CDR3: CASSDLRQSQETQYF

size: .
D: .
J: TRBJ2-7
V: TRBV13
DNA: TGTGCCAGCAGGAGTCTCCGAGACAGTGGGGACGAGCAGTACTTC
CDR3: CASRSLRDSGDEQYF

size: .
D: .
J: TRBJ2-3
V: TRBV2
DNA: TGTGCCAGCAGTGAATTCCCGGCGGTTGTTAGCACAGATACGCAGTATTTT
CDR3: CASSEFPAVVSTDTQYF